This record looks at one T cell receptor (beta chain) sequence and its context. The antigen is unknown. At one end the junction does not follow the germline gene, possibly because of a read error. This specimen belongs to a study of cytomegalovirus exposure and HLA in healthy donors. Study-wide findings and caveats: Later analysis indicated greater clonal expansion among HLA-associated TCR beta chains than among equally common other chains.

PCR used 60 Vbeta primers and 13 Jbeta primers. Assay used: immunoSEQ multiplex PCR; TCRdb lists only in-frame clones, some missing. The table includes about 170,000 clones, roughly 79% detected once. Each of the donors was a healthy bone marrow donor. Germline CDR1 and CDR2: SSHAT and FNYEAQ (reference sequence). The CDR3 is made up of 14 amino acids. The sequencing sample was made of PBMCs. The chain uses TRBV7-7 and TRBJ2-2, with no clear D. The receptor comes from a woman aged 18 to 35 in good health and CMV-seropositive. The chain's CDR3 is CASSDPTEPGELFF. The CDR3 coding sequence is TGTGCTAGCAGCGATCCGACTGAACCCGGGGAGCTGTTTTTT.